These 27 T cell receptor beta chains came from one sample sequenced in a study of T cell responses to AZD1222 COVID-19 vaccine. Some clones are missing from TCRdb's copy, which holds only in-frame ones; the method was immunoSEQ multiplex PCR. The sample consists of tens of thousands of clones, nearly 85% of them appearing once. The specimen comprised peripheral blood, sampled on day 0 of AZD1222 vaccination. Source of these receptors: an adult in good health.

The chain's CDR3 is CASSRSGQPLHF. The CDR3 DNA follows: TGTGCCAGCAGCCGATCCGGACAGCCCCTCCACTTT. The rearrangement uses TRBV7-9 and TRBJ1-6; possibly TRBD1 for D (6 bases). Looked up from germline, CDR1 is SEHNR and CDR2 is FQNEAQ (reference sequence). This CDR3 is built from 12 residues. The V end lost 5 bases, the J end lost 13 bases, and 12 bases lay between the germline ends.

The chain joins TRBV6-5 to TRBJ1-5, with D hard to call. Germline CDR1 MNHEY, CDR2 SVGAGI. The CDR3 runs 15 residues. The V end lost 5 bases, the J end lost 2 bases, and 13 bases lay between the germline ends. The CDR3 sequence: CASSPGSMGNQPQHF. CDR3 sequence (DNA): TGTGCCAGCAGTCCCGGGTCGATGGGCAATCAGCCCCAGCATTTT.

The chain is built from TRBV15 and TRBJ2-5, with a weak D call TRBD2 (5 bases). Trimming left V 0 bases short and J 9 bases short, with 11 bases between. The CDR3 consists of 13 residues. The germline gives CDR1 LNHNV, CDR2 YYDKDF (reference sequence). The CDR3 DNA is TGTGCCACCAGCAGAGATCGGACTTTGGCCCAGTACTTC. Encoded protein: CATSRDRTLAQYF.

V usage is TRBV6-5 and J usage is TRBJ2-7; 7 nucleotides line up with TRBD1. Germline CDR1 is MNHEY and CDR2 is SVGAGI. V lost 5 bases, J lost 0 bases, and 7 bases stayed unmatched. This CDR3 is 15 amino acids long. In DNA, the CDR3 is TGTGCCAGCAGTCGGACCGGGACAGCCTCCTACGAGCAGTACTTC. Its translation is CASSRTGTASYEQYF.

The rearrangement joins TRBV6-4 to TRBJ2-7, with TRBD2 matching 11 bases. In germline, CDR1 is MRHNA, CDR2 SNTAGT. The CDR3 sequence is 15 residues long. The junction had 10 bases not matched to a gene; V was cut back by 8 bases and J by 4 bases. The CDR3 sequence is CASSLSRTSGYEQYF. CDR3 nucleotide sequence: TGTGCCAGCTCCCTTAGTCGGACTAGCGGGTACGAGCAGTACTTC.

The chain couples TRBV19 to TRBJ1-6; 8 positions agree with TRBD1. Germline lookup yields CDR1 LNHDA and CDR2 SQIVND (reference sequence). This CDR3 region has 15 residues. V gave up 5 bases and J gave up 7 bases; unmatched junction bases: 7. CDR3 in DNA: TGTGCCAGTAGTCTCGGACAGGGCGCCAATTCACCCCTCCACTTT. Translated: CASSLGQGANSPLHF.

The chain carries TRBV19 and TRBJ1-2; D is ambiguous. From germline, CDR1 is LNHDA and CDR2 SQIVND (reference sequence). The length of the CDR3 is 13 residues. Between the trimmed V and J ends, which lost 5 bases and 5 bases, there was a span of 12 bases. CDR3 amino acids: CASSHPASYGYTF. DNA of the CDR3: TGTGCCAGTAGTCACCCCGCCTCTTATGGCTACACCTTC.

In its sample, this clone was seen a few times. Different DNA sequences within this sample yield the same CDR3. The chain combines TRBV20-1 with TRBJ1-3; D remains ambiguous. The CDR3 has 11 residues. CDR1 and CDR2 (germline): DFQATT, SNEGSKA (reference sequence). The V and J ends lost 6 bases and 0 bases respectively, with 3 bases between them. The DNA of the CDR3 is TGCAGTGCCCTCTCTGGAAACACCATATATTTT. Its translation is CSALSGNTIYF.

The J gene is TRBJ1-3, the V gene TRBV5-6; D is unresolved. This CDR3 is built from 16 residues. CDR1 SGHDT and CDR2 YYEEEE come from the germline V gene. V was pared by 2 bases and J by 2 bases, with 14 bases between. This CDR3 is CASSFLSTPPGNTIYF. As DNA, the CDR3 is TGTGCCAGCAGCTTTTTAAGTACGCCGCCTGGAAACACCATATATTTT.

The CDR3 loop is CASRAGTVNTEAFF. The CDR3 DNA reads as TGTGCCAGCAGGGCCGGGACAGTGAACACTGAAGCTTTCTTT. The chain carries TRBV2 and TRBJ1-1, with 7 bases matching TRBD1. Losses at the gene ends were 6 bases for V and 0 bases for J; bases not matched to a gene: 4. Germline CDR1 and CDR2: SNHLY and FYNNEI. The CDR3 spans 14 residues.

The chain employs TRBV9 and TRBJ1-5; a possible D gene is TRBD1 (6 bases). This CDR3 region has 15 residues. The germline gives CDR1 SGDLS, CDR2 YYNGEE. V was clipped by 4 bases and J by 1 base, with 12 bases between them. This CDR3 reads CASSQDSRSNQPQHF. The CDR3 DNA is TGTGCCAGCAGCCAGGACAGCCGCAGCAATCAGCCCCAGCATTTT.

The rearrangement uses TRBV3-1 (or the pseudogene TRBV3-2) and TRBJ1-4; the D gene is possibly TRBD1 (5 bases). There are 16 residues in the CDR3. Germline V gene sequence: CDR1 LGHDT, CDR2 YNNKEL (reference sequence). Trimming took 1 base from V and 8 from J, leaving 17 bases between them. In nucleotides, the CDR3 is TGTGCCAGCAGCCAAGCAGTGGGCAGGGTGGAGGAAAAACTGTTTTTT. Amino acids: CASSQAVGRVEEKLFF.

In its sample, this clone is medium-sized. The chain has TRBV28 and TRBJ2-2; D may match TRBD1 or TRBD2 (5 bases each). The CDR3 covers 15 residues. Trimming took off 3 bases at V and 3 bases at J, with 11 bases between the two ends. Germline loops: CDR1 MDHEN, CDR2 SYDVKM. CDR3 bases: TGTGCCAGCAGTTTTGGGGACCGACACACCGGGGAGCTGTTTTTT. Its protein product is CASSFGDRHTGELFF.

The chain links TRBV6-5 to TRBJ1-4; TRBD1 is a possible D gene (6 bases). The CDR3 spans 16 residues. The germline CDR1 and CDR2 sequences are MNHEY and SVGAGI. V lost 0 bases and J lost 5, with 13 bases in between. CDR3 in DNA: TGTGCCAGCAGTTACTCGTGGACAGCCGGAAATGAAAAACTGTTTTTT. Protein: CASSYSWTAGNEKLFF.

The gene calls are TRBV28 and TRBJ1-1; D ambiguous. This CDR3 spans 12 amino acids. Trimming stripped 3 bases from V and 8 bases from J, with 10 bases between. The germline V gene encodes CDR1 MDHEN and CDR2 SYDVKM. The CDR3, as DNA: TGTGCCAGCAGTTTGGGGAGGCTGGAAGCTTTCTTT. This codes for CASSLGRLEAFF. Filled out from reference TRBV28 and TRBJ1-1, the complete variable domain reads DVKVTQSSRYLVKRTGEKVFLECVQDMDHENMFWYRQDPGLGLRLIYFSYDVKMKEKGDIPEGYSVSREKKERFSLILESASTNQTSMYLCASSLGRLEAFFGQGTRLTVV.

This chain uses TRBV2 with TRBJ2-3; D uncertain. The CDR3 is 13 residues long. The V and J ends lost 0 bases and 6 bases respectively, with 7 bases between them. Germline V gene lookup returns CDR1 SNHLY and CDR2 FYNNEI. The CDR3, as DNA: TGTGCCAGCAGTGAAGCTTCCACCGATACGCAGTATTTT. The encoded protein is CASSEASTDTQYF.

V is TRBV11-2 and J is TRBJ2-3; TRBD1 aligns across 9 bases. The junction had 5 bases not matched to a gene; V was cut back by 4 bases and J by 6 bases. Germline V gene data show CDR1 as SGHAT and CDR2 as FQNNGV. The CDR3 is made up of 14 amino acids. The CDR3, as DNA: TGTGCCAGCAGCTCCGGACAGGGGAGGGATACGCAGTATTTT. It specifies CASSSGQGRDTQYF. The full variable domain, its missing parts supplied by reference TRBV11-2 and TRBJ2-3, is EAGVAQSPRYKIIEKRQSVAFWCNPISGHATLYWYQQILGQGPKLLIQFQNNGVVDDSQLPKDRFSAERLKGVDSTLKIQPAKLEDSAVYLCASSSGQGRDTQYFGPGTRLTVL.

V and J are TRBV7-9 and TRBJ2-4; D is uncertain. Germline CDR1 reads SEHNR; CDR2 reads FQNEAQ (reference sequence). Trimming took 5 bases from V and 0 from J, leaving 14 bases between them. CDR3 length: 16 residues. The DNA of the CDR3 is TGTGCCAGCAGCCCAGACGGTATACTAGCCAAAAACATTCAGTACTTC. Residues: CASSPDGILAKNIQYF.

This chain connects TRBV5-1 to TRBJ2-7; the D call may be TRBD1 or TRBD2 (5 bases each). V was trimmed by 4 bases and J by 2 bases, leaving 10 bases between them. CDR1 SGHRS and CDR2 YFSETQ come from the germline V gene. The CDR3 totals 13 residues. Here the CDR3 DNA reads TGCGCCAGCAGCGGGGGTTCCGCCTACGAGCAGTACTTC. This encodes CASSGGSAYEQYF. The full variable domain, rest sourced from reference TRBV5-1 and TRBJ2-7, is KAGVTQTPRYLIKTRGQQVTLSCSPISGHRSVSWYQQTPGQGLQFLFEYFSETQRNKGNFPGRFSGRQFSNSRSEMNVSTLELGDSALYLCASSGGSAYEQYFGPGTRLTVT.

The chain joins TRBV28 to TRBJ1-2, with 10 nucleotides matching TRBD1. The length of the CDR3 is 14 residues. The V gene end was trimmed by 5 bases and the J gene end by 7 bases; junction bases not matched to a gene: 7. CDR1 and CDR2 (germline): MDHEN, SYDVKM. The chain's CDR3 is CASSPRDRGSGYTF. CDR3 coding DNA: TGTGCCAGCAGTCCCCGGGACAGGGGTTCTGGCTACACCTTC.

V is TRBV10-1 and J is TRBJ1-2; TRBD1 is a possible D gene (5 bases). The V and J ends lost 7 bases and 7 bases respectively, with 16 bases between them. The CDR3 length is 13 residues. Germline V lookup: CDR1 WNHNN, CDR2 SYGVQD (reference sequence). In nucleotides, the CDR3 is TGCGCCAGCACCCCGGGGCCGTACTCTGGCTACACCTTC. It encodes CASTPGPYSGYTF.

The chain carries TRBV6-5 and TRBJ1-2; D gene uncertain. V dropped 0 bases and J dropped 8 bases, with 10 bases sitting between them. Germline V gene data show CDR1 as MNHEY and CDR2 as SVGAGI. The CDR3 runs 13 residues. This chain's CDR3 is CASSYSTGNGYTF. The CDR3 DNA is TGTGCCAGCAGTTACTCGACGGGGAACGGCTACACCTTC.

The rearrangement joins TRBV11-1 to TRBJ2-3, with TRBD1 matching 7 bases. The V gene end was trimmed by 5 bases and the J gene end by 1 base; junction bases not matched to a gene: 9. This CDR3 region has 16 residues. Looked up from germline, CDR1 is SGHAT and CDR2 is FQDESV (reference sequence). Written as DNA, the CDR3 is TGTGCCAGCAGCCCCTCGGGACAGAGCGGCACAGATACGCAGTATTTT. Amino acid sequence: CASSPSGQSGTDTQYF.

V and J are TRBV2 and TRBJ1-5; 9 bases are shared with TRBD1. This CDR3 contains 14 residues. Trimming at V came to 5 bases and at J to 6 bases, leaving 5 bases not matched to a gene. Germline V gene data show CDR1 as SNHLY and CDR2 as FYNNEI. The CDR3 region has the DNA TGTGCCAGCAGTCGGACAGGGGATTTTCAGCCCCAGCATTTT. Translation gives CASSRTGDFQPQHF.

V is TRBV6-2 or TRBV6-3 and J is TRBJ1-1; D may be TRBD1 (5 bases). Germline assignment: CDR1 MNHEY and CDR2 SVGEGT. The CDR3 length is 13 residues. The V and J ends lost 0 bases and 11 bases respectively, with 13 bases between them. The chain's CDR3 is CASSYSTGAQAFF. CDR3 bases: TGTGCCAGCAGTTACTCGACTGGGGCGCAGGCTTTCTTT.

The chain links TRBV5-1 to TRBJ1-1; weak D call: TRBD1 (5 bases). Germline V CDR1 and CDR2: SGHRS, YFSETQ. Trimming shortened V by 0 bases and J by 6 bases, and 9 bases separated the two germline ends. This CDR3 has 13 residues. The CDR3 spells CASSLAPTAEAFF. The DNA of the CDR3 is TGCGCCAGCAGCTTGGCCCCGACAGCTGAAGCTTTCTTT. Full variable domain (rest looked up from reference TRBV5-1 and TRBJ1-1): KAGVTQTPRYLIKTRGQQVTLSCSPISGHRSVSWYQQTPGQGLQFLFEYFSETQRNKGNFPGRFSGRQFSNSRSEMNVSTLELGDSALYLCASSLAPTAEAFFGQGTRLTVV.

This rearrangement joins TRBV27 to TRBJ1-4; D is unclear. The V gene's germline CDR1 is MNHEY and CDR2 SMNVEV (reference sequence). Trimming took off 5 bases at V and 8 bases at J, with 21 bases between the two ends. There are 16 residues in the CDR3. The CDR3 DNA is TGTGCCAGCAGTCCCCGTTCCCCCAGAGGAATCGAAAAACTGTTTTTT. It translates to CASSPRSPRGIEKLFF.